This T cell receptor beta chain appears in the sequencing data of a study of cytomegalovirus exposure and HLA in healthy donors (dated by TCRdb to about 2017). Background on the whole study: An earlier analysis of under 600 of the donors reported 250 to 350 Gb of sequence data and 117 million unique TCR beta sequences from some 180 million T cells. HLA typing included class I and class II loci at four-digit resolution. Among the roughly 430 genotyped donors, about 85% belonged to the genetic ancestry cluster associated with self-reported Caucasian donors. The T cell repertoires of 666 subjects were profiled by immunosequencing and related to cytomegalovirus serostatus. Every discovery cohort repertoire had been produced on one sequencing platform. To decide whether each TCR beta V gene segment behaved as functional or pseudogenic, an earlier analysis of some 540 of the donors relied on high-throughput TCR beta sequencing. Donor age, sex, ethnicity and CMV serostatus were compiled alongside the repertoire data. Roughly 300 gigabases of sequencing data and roughly 90 million unique TCR sequences were included in an early release covering 550 to 800 HLA-typed donors. The study was designed to test whether signatures of past pathogen exposure could be identified by cataloging public T cell receptors. The study combined high-throughput TCR immunosequencing, statistical association of individual TCRs with disease status, and machine learning to predict cytomegalovirus infection status. In the later analysis, no new phenotypic data were used to find candidate immune exposures; instead, reliance was placed on TCR beta sequences and their occurrence across donors. To study patterns of TCR occurrence, a later analysis re-analyzed previously published TCR beta repertoires from 650 to 750 donors and added high-resolution HLA genotyping. Genome-wide SNP genotypes for about 55% of the roughly 670 donors were used in a later genetic analysis, which treated that subset as a discovery cohort. The number of donors typed differed by locus, with roughly 629-640 for A, B, C, DRB1 and DQB1, around 560 for DQA1, over 600 for DPA1, and some 440 for DPB1. Across some 400 genotyped donors of the cohort, an average of roughly 200,000 unique TCR beta nucleotide sequences per donor were sequenced, and roughly 20% of those sequences were non-productive. In addition to the first cohort of 666 subjects, a separate validation cohort of 130 or so different subjects was used. Several DR-DQ haplotypes were handled as single units for association and clustering because linkage in the cohort was strong. What the study reported, not specific to this receptor: Correlated functional status among segregating V segments might be attributable to linkage disequilibrium, but an unknown experimental factor could not be ruled out. When HLA alleles, especially DR and DQ, strongly co-occurred, TCR associations were difficult to assign to individual alleles. Only TCR beta chains were sequenced in this cohort, and the absence of alpha or paired-chain data limited detectable features. V-gene and J-gene trimming of TCR beta chains was associated with a missense DCLRE1C variant in a later genetic analysis, and the association was replicated in an independent cohort. Most CMV-associated TCR beta chains appeared to be HLA-restricted in a later analysis, and the HLA associations seemed to be driven largely by CMV exposure. A further reported finding was that TCR beta sequences accurately predicted the HLA-A and HLA-B alleles for most subjects in the first cohort. Cytomegalovirus status was reported to be diagnosed by the classifier with high specificity and sensitivity in both the original and validation cohorts. A later analysis associated about 17,000 TCR beta sequences with specific HLA alleles at a false discovery rate of 0.05. Seventeen rarely observed V segments, including chromosome 9 orphons, were excluded from the earlier analysis of approximately 500 of the donors because counts were too low. Because HLA typing was unavailable for some donors at each locus, only the typed subset was used in association tests. CMV serostatus was the only immune exposure information available for the cohort. In a later analysis, HLA-associated TCR beta chains showed more clonal expansion and lower generation probabilities than non-associated chains that were equally common. Most TCR sequences were observed very rarely across donors, whereas some public TCRs were present in many individuals. In an earlier analysis of over 550 of the donors, most TCR beta V segments were observed in productive rearrangements about 87% or about 30% of the time, broadly matching IMGT annotations. Some IMGT-functional V segments, including TRBV6-2 and TRBV6-3, could not be told apart with the 87-base-pair reads, so those segments were excluded. The study listed 150 to 200 TCR beta chains as associated with cytomegalovirus. According to the authors, the approach could potentially be generalized to other disease states and immunological phenotypes. According to a later analysis, TCR association rates differed among HLA loci, with DRB1 alleles showing the most associated TCRs and HLA-C alleles showing the fewest. Presence/absence analyses assumed roughly uniform sequencing depth across donors, an assumption that may not hold. A few of the identified cytomegalovirus-associated TCR beta chains were confirmed in vitro to be specific for cytomegalovirus antigens. Compared with the 666-donor mean, donors in an Asian-associated ancestry cluster had fewer N-insertions in productive TCRs, according to a later genetic analysis. A group of highly shared sequence variants was considered likely to be a technical artifact of the sequencing pipeline. A later analysis reported that several top co-occurrence clusters appeared linked to parvovirus B19, influenza, CMV and Epstein-Barr virus.

The CDR3 numbers 14 residues from cysteine through phenylalanine. Left in the record is the CDR3 DNA by itself, 42 bases read in frame from the first base. CDR1 and CDR2 are read off the germline V gene as ENHRY and SYGVKD. A distance of 15 bases separates the germline ends of V and J, which lose 8 bases and 2 bases respectively. The cohort comprised under 700 healthy bone marrow donors. All cohort members were sampled while nominally healthy, although unrecorded immune exposures were likely present. The donor tested CMV seronegative, placing the donor among the roughly 400 seronegative members of the cohort. A peripheral blood sample was provided by each donor, and peripheral blood mononuclear cells were used for TCR beta sequencing. The Qiagen DNeasy Blood Extraction Kit was used to extract genomic DNA from the blood cell samples. Library method: the immunoSEQ multiplex PCR assay. A mixture of 60 forward primers for TCR Vbeta segments and 13 reverse primers for TCR Jbeta segments was used in the multiplex PCR. A multiplex PCR assay on genomic DNA amplified the CDR3 region of rearranged TCR beta genes. On the Illumina HiSeq System, the amplified TCR beta libraries were sequenced as 87-base-pair reads. Under the source paper's analysis protocol: A later analysis counted about 80 million unique TCR beta chains across the 500 to 850 repertoires, and some 12 million of these chains were shared by at least two donors. Raw reads were error-corrected and collapsed into unique sequences by a nearest-neighbor algorithm in which closely related sequences were merged to remove PCR and sequencing errors. Alignment of CDR3 sequences to IMGT reference sequences was used to assign V, D and J gene segments. For a sequence to be retained, a match of at least six nucleotides was required to both a V gene segment and a J gene segment. Rearrangements were classified as productive when the CDR3 lacked stop codons and remained in frame with V and J, and all other rearrangements were classified as non-productive. Following IMGT convention, CDR3 was defined as the stretch from the second conserved V-encoded cysteine to the conserved J-encoded phenylalanine. The earlier analysis of about 620 of the donors excluded sequences that lacked an unambiguous match to a single V gene segment. An earlier analysis of some 610 of the donors called V segments functional above 56.7% productive rearrangements and segregating when the between-donor standard deviation exceeded 5%. A statistical classification framework was built to diagnose cytomegalovirus status from the catalog of TCR beta chain sequences. A later analysis assigned V and J genes by comparing TCR nucleotide sequences with IMGT/GENE-DB human TR gene sequences. A later analysis assigned CDR3 sequences and most-parsimonious VDJ recombination scenarios with the TCRdist pipeline. A later analysis defined each TCR beta chain by its CDR3 amino acid sequence plus V-gene family, and excluded reads lacking a unique V-gene family. A later analysis removed several hundred highly shared, low-generation-probability nucleotide sequences to deal with suspected cross-contamination and a sequencing artifact. For each public chain, a later analysis derived a clonal expansion index from normalized ranks of inferred template counts within each repertoire. In a later analysis, generation probabilities were computed using a VDJ recombination model fitted to out-of-frame rearrangements, and the results were checked against IGoR. In a later analysis, hypergeometric tests were used to score TCR-TCR, TCR-HLA and TCR-CMV co-occurrence, with a repertoire-size bias correction applied to TCR pairs. A later analysis estimated false discovery rates by permuting HLA or CMV assignments 20 times. In a later analysis, co-occurring TCRs were grouped using DBSCAN, and TCRdist sequence similarity was added for clustering within HLA-allele-positive subsets. Repertoires with fewer than 30,000 or more than 120,000 public chains, plus five repertoires with anomalous nucleotide sharing, were excluded from co-occurrence clustering. TCRdb mirrors the immuneACCESS table, restricted to in-frame sequences. Some clones are absent from its copies; in checked studies, under half trace to an unresolved V gene, and the reason for the others is unknown. The DNA gave D and trimming, while V, J and clone size come from that table. This sample has around 130,000 clones in its table, and roughly three quarters of those were observed once. 3.1% of the sample lies in the top ten.

As concerns this clone: Its antigen remains unidentified. Base qualities were left out, and no much larger clone turns up one base away.

This sequence uses TRBV10-3 and TRBJ1-1, with no D gene named confidently. The specimen sequenced was PBMCs. This TCR was recovered from a man under 40 in good health and CMV-seronegative. CDR3 region: CAIREGGVNTEAFF. At the DNA level, the sequence is TGTGCCATCCGGGAGGGAGGAGTTAACACTGAAGCTTTCTTT.